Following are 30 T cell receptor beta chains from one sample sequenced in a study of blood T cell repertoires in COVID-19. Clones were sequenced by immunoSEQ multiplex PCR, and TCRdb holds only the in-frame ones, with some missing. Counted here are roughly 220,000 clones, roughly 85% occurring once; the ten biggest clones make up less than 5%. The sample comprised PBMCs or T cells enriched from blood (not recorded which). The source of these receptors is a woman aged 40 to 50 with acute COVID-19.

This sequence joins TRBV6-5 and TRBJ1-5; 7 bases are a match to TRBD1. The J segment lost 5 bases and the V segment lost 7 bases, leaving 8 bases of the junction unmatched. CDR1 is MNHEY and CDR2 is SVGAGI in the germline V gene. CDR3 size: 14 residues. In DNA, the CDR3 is TGTGCCAGCACCGAGATCAGGGGGGATCAGCCCCAGCATTTT. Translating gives CASTEIRGDQPQHF.

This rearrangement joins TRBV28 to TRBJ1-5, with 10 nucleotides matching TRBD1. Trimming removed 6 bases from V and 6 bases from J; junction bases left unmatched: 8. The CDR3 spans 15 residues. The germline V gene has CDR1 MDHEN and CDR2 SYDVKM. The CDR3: CASRRGGTGVQPQHF. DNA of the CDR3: TGTGCCAGCAGGCGGGGGGGGACAGGGGTTCAGCCCCAGCATTTT.

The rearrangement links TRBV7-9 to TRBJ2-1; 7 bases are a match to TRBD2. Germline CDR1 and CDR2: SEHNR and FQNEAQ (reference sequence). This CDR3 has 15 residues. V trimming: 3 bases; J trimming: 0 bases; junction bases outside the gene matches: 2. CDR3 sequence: CASSFGTNSYNEQFF. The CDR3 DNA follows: TGTGCCAGCAGCTTCGGGACTAACTCCTACAATGAGCAGTTCTTC.

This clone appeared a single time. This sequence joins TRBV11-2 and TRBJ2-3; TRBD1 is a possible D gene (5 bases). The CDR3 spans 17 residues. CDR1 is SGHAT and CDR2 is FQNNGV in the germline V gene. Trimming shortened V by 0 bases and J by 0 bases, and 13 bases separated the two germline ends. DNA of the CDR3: TGTGCCAGCAGCTTAGATATGACAGCCCCTAGCACAGATACGCAGTATTTT. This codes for CASSLDMTAPSTDTQYF. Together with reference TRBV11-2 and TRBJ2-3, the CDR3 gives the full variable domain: EAGVAQSPRYKIIEKRQSVAFWCNPISGHATLYWYQQILGQGPKLLIQFQNNGVVDDSQLPKDRFSAERLKGVDSTLKIQPAKLEDSAVYLCASSLDMTAPSTDTQYFGPGTRLTVL.

The CDR3 nucleotides are TGCGCCAGCAGCCAAGACCCGAGGGCCCCCGAGCAGTACTTC. Its translation: CASSQDPRAPEQYF. V is TRBV4-3 and J is TRBJ2-7; D may be TRBD2 (5 bases). The CDR3 length is 14 residues. V was trimmed by 0 bases and J by 6 bases, leaving 12 bases between them. Germline assignment: CDR1 LGHNA and CDR2 YSLEER.

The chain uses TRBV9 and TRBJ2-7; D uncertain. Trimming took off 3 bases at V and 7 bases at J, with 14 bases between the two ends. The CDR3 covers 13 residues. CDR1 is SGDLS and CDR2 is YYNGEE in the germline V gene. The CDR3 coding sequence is TGTGCCAGCAGCGGATACTACTCCGGAGAGCAGTACTTC. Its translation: CASSGYYSGEQYF.

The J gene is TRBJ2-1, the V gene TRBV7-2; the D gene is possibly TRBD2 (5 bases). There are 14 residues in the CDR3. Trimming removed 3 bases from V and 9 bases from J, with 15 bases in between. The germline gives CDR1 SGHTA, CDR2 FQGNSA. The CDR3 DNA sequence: TGTGCCAGCAGCTTTGTTTCCCGGGAAAGTGAGCAGTTCTTC. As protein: CASSFVSRESEQFF.

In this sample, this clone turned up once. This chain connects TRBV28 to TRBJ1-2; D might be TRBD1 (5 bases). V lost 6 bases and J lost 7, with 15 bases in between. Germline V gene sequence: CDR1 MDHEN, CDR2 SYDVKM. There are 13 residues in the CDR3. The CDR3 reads CASRGNARAGYTF. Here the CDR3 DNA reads TGTGCCAGCAGGGGTAATGCCAGGGCTGGCTACACCTTC.

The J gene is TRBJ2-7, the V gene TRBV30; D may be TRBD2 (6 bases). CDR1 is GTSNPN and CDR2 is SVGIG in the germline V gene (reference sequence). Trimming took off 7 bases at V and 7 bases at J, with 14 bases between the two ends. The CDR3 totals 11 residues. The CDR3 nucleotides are TGTGCCTTTAGGACGGGGAGGGAGCAGTACTTC. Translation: CAFRTGREQYF.

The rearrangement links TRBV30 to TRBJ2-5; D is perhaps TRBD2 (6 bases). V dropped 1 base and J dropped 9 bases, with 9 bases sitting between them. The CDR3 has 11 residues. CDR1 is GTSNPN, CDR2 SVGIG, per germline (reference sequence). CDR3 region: CAWSAREAQYF. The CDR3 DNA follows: TGTGCCTGGAGTGCCAGGGAGGCCCAGTACTTC.

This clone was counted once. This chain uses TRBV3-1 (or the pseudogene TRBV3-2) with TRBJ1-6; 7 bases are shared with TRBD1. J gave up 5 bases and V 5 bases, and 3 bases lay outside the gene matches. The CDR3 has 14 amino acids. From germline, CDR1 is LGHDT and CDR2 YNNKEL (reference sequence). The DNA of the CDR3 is TGTGCCAGCAGCGCGGGGACAGATAATTCACCCCTCCACTTT. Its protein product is CASSAGTDNSPLHF.

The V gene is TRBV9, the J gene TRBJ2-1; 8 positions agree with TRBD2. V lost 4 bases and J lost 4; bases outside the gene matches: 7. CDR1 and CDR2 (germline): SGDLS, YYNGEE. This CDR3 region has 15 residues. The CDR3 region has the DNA TGTGCCAGCAGCCGGGATAGCGGGATATACAATGAGCAGTTCTTC. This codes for CASSRDSGIYNEQFF.

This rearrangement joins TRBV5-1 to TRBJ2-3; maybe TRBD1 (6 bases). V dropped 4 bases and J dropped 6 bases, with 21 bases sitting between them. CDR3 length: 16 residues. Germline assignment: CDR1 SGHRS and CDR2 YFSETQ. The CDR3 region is CASSPLTGHQRDTQYF. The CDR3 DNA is TGCGCCAGCAGCCCGTTAACGGGACACCAGCGCGATACGCAGTATTTT.

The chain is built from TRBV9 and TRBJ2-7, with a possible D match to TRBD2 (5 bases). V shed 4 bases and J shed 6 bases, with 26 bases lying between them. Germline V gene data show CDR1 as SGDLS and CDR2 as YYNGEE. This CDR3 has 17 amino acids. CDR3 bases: TGTGCCAGCAGCCCCCGGGTGGGAGCCCTCTCTCCCGGCGAGCAGTACTTC. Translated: CASSPRVGALSPGEQYF.

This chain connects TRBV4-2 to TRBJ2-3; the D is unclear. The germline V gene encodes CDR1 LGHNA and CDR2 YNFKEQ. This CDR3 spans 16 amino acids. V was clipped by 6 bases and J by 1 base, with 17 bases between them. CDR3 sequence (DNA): TGTGCCAGCAGGTCAGAGGCGGAATACCGCACAGATACGCAGTATTTT. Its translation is CASRSEAEYRTDTQYF.

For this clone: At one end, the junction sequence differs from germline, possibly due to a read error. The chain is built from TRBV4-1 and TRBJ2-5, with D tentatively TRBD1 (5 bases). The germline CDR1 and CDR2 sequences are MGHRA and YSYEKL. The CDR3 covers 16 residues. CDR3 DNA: TGCGCCAGCAGCCAAGATGTGGGGCCCAGTCAAGGGACCCAGTACTTC. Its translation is CASSQDVGPSQGTQYF.

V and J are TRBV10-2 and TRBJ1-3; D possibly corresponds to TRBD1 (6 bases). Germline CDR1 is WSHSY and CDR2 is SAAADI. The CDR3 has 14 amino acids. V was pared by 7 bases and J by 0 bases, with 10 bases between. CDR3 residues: CASIQGNSGNTIYF. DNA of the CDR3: TGCGCCAGCATCCAGGGGAACTCTGGAAACACCATATATTTT.

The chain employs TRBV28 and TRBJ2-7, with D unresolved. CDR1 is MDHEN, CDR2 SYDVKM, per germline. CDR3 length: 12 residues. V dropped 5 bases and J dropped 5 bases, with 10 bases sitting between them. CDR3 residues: CASSTVPNEQYF. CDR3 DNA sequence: TGTGCCAGCAGTACAGTGCCTAACGAGCAGTACTTC.

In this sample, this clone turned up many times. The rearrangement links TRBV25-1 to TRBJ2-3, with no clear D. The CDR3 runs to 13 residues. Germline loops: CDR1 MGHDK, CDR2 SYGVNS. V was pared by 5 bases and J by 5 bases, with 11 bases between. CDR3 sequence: CASSHPGQDTQYF. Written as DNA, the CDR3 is TGTGCCAGCAGTCACCCCGGTCAAGATACGCAGTATTTT.

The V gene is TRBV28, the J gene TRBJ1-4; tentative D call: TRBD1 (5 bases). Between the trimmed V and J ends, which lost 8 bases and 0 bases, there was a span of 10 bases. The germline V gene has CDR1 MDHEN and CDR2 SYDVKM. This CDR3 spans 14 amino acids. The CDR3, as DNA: TGTGCCAGCGGGACTTCAGCAACTAATGAAAAACTGTTTTTT. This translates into CASGTSATNEKLFF.

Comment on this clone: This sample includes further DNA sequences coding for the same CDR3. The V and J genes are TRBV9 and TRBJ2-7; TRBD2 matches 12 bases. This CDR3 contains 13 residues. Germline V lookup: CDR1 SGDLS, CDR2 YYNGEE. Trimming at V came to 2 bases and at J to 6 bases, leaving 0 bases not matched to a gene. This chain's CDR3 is CASSVGLAGEQYF. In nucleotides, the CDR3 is TGTGCCAGCAGCGTGGGACTAGCGGGCGAGCAGTACTTC.

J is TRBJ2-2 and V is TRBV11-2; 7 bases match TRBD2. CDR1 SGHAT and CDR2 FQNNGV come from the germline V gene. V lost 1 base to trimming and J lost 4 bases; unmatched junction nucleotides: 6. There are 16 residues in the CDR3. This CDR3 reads CASSLVAGVGTGELFF. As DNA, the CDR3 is TGTGCCAGCAGCTTAGTGGCGGGAGTAGGCACCGGGGAGCTGTTTTTT.

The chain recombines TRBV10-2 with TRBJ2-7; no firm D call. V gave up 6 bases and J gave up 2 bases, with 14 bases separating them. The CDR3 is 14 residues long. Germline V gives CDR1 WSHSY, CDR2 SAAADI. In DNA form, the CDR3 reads TGCGCCAGCAGGGAACGAGGAGCTACCTACGAGCAGTACTTC. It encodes CASRERGATYEQYF.

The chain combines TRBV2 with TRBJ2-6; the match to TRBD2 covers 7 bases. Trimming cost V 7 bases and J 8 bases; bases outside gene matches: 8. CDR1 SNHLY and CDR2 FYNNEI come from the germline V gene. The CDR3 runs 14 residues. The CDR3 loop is CASMAMGGTNVLTF. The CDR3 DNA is TGTGCCAGCATGGCCATGGGAGGGACCAACGTCCTGACTTTC.

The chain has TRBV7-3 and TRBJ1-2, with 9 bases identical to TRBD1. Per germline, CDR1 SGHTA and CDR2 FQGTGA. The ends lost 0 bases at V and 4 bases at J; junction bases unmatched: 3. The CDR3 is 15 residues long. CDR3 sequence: CASSLTGQGVYGYTF. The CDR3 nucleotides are TGTGCCAGCAGCTTAACGGGACAGGGTGTCTATGGCTACACCTTC.

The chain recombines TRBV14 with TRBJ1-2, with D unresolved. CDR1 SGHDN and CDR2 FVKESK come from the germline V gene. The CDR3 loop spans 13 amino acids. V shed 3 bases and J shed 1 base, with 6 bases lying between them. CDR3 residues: CASSQRSNYGYTF. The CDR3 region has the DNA TGTGCCAGCAGCCAGCGGAGTAACTATGGCTACACCTTC.

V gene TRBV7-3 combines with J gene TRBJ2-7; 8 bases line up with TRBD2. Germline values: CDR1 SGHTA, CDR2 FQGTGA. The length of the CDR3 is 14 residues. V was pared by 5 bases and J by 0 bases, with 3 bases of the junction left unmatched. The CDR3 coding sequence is TGTGCCAGCAGCCGTAGCGGGACCTCCTACGAGCAGTACTTC. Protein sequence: CASSRSGTSYEQYF.

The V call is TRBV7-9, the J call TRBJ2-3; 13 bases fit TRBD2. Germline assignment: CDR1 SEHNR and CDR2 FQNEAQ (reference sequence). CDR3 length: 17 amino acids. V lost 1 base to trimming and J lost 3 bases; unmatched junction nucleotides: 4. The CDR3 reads CASSLGGLAGPTDTQYF. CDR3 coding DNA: TGTGCCAGCAGCTTAGGGGGACTAGCGGGACCTACAGATACGCAGTATTTT.

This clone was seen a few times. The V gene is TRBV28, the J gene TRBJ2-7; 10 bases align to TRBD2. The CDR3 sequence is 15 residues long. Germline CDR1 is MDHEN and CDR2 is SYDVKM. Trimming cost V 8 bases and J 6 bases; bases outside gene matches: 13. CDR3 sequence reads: CASYSATLAGVEQYF. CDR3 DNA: TGTGCCAGCTACTCAGCCACCCTAGCGGGAGTCGAGCAGTACTTC.

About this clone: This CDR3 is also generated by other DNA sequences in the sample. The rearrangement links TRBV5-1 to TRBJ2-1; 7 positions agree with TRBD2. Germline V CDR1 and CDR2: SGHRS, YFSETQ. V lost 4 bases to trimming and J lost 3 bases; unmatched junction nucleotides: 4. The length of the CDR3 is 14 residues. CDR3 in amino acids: CASSLAEIYNEQFF. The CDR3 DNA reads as TGCGCCAGCAGCCTAGCGGAAATCTACAATGAGCAGTTCTTC.